The 12 T cell receptor beta chains reported below all come from one sample, sequenced in a study of blood T cell repertoires in COVID-19. TCRdb's table, derived via immunoSEQ multiplex PCR, lists solely in-frame clones and lacks some. This table holds under 250,000 clones, around 80% found once. The sequenced sample consisted of peripheral blood. These receptors originate from a woman aged 55-69 years who had recovered from COVID-19.

The chain carries TRBV15 and TRBJ2-3, with 9 bases that match TRBD2. The germline gives CDR1 LNHNV, CDR2 YYDKDF (reference sequence). Trimming at V came to 4 bases and at J to 0 bases, leaving 11 bases not matched to a gene. The CDR3 has 18 residues. CDR3 sequence reads: CATSTGEAGGLSTDTQYF. The CDR3 DNA follows: TGTGCCACCAGCACTGGGGAAGCGGGGGGCCTAAGCACAGATACGCAGTATTTT.

This chain links TRBV6-5 with TRBJ1-2; 9 nucleotides line up with TRBD1. The J segment lost 6 bases and the V segment lost 0 bases, leaving 5 bases of the junction unmatched. Germline V gene data show CDR1 as MNHEY and CDR2 as SVGAGI. The CDR3 is made up of 15 amino acids. The CDR3 reads CASSYSPGQGHGYTF. CDR3 nucleotide sequence: TGTGCCAGCAGTTACTCACCGGGACAGGGCCATGGCTACACCTTC.

This sequence joins TRBV19 and TRBJ2-7, with 12 bases lining up with TRBD2. Germline-derived CDR1 and CDR2 are LNHDA and SQIVND (reference sequence). V trimming: 10 bases; J trimming: 0 bases; junction bases outside the gene matches: 10. The CDR3 contains 16 residues. The CDR3 protein is CATATSGGTRSYEQYF. In DNA, the CDR3 is TGTGCCACCGCGACTAGCGGGGGCACCCGCTCCTACGAGCAGTACTTC.

CDR3 region: CAWAMTGYNSPLHF. The CDR3 DNA reads as TGTGCCTGGGCCATGACAGGCTATAATTCACCCCTCCACTTT. J is TRBJ1-6 and V is TRBV30; maybe TRBD1 (6 bases). CDR1 and CDR2 (germline): GTSNPN, SVGIG (reference sequence). The CDR3 runs 14 residues. Trimming cost V 5 bases and J 3 bases, with 11 bases left between them.

The CDR3 loop reads CASSPWGGLAGNTIYF. CDR3 sequence (DNA): TGTGCCAGTAGCCCGTGGGGGGGGCTTGCTGGAAACACCATATATTTT. The gene calls are TRBV19 and TRBJ1-3; a weak D match, TRBD1 (6 bases). The CDR3 length is 16 residues. Trimming cost V 6 bases and J 2 bases, with 17 bases left between them. Germline CDR1 is LNHDA and CDR2 is SQIVND (reference sequence). Combining the CDR3 with reference TRBV19 and TRBJ1-3 gives the whole variable domain DGGITQSPKYLFRKEGQNVTLSCEQNLNHDAMYWYRQDPGQGLRLIYYSQIVNDFQKGDIAEGYSVSREKKESFPLTVTSAQKNPTAFYLCASSPWGGLAGNTIYFGEGSWLTVV.

The rearrangement uses TRBV4-2 and TRBJ2-5, with a tentative D call TRBD2 (5 bases). Trimming removed 0 bases from V and 4 bases from J, with 12 bases in between. Germline CDR1 is LGHNA and CDR2 is YNFKEQ. The CDR3 covers 15 residues. CDR3 residues: CASSQDLETIETQYF. The CDR3 DNA is TGTGCCAGCAGCCAAGATCTTGAGACTATAGAGACCCAGTACTTC.

This chain joins TRBV7-2 and TRBJ1-1; unclear D gene. The CDR3 has 14 residues. CDR1 and CDR2 from the germline V gene are SGHTA and FQGNSA. The ends were cut back, 2 bases at V and 5 bases at J, with 12 bases in the middle. The DNA of the CDR3 is TGTGCCAGCAGCTTAAGTGCCGGGGTGACTGAAGCTTTCTTT. It encodes CASSLSAGVTEAFF.

The rearrangement joins TRBV2 to TRBJ2-5; D is undetermined. The CDR3 is 12 residues long. Germline V lookup: CDR1 SNHLY, CDR2 FYNNEI. V was shortened by 6 bases and J by 0 bases, with 5 bases between the two germline ends. The CDR3 region has the DNA TGTGCCAGCAGGGCGGACCAAGAGACCCAGTACTTC. This translates into CASRADQETQYF.

V gene TRBV6-2 or TRBV6-3 combines with J gene TRBJ2-1, with D unresolved. From germline, CDR1 is MNHEY and CDR2 SVGEGT. V was clipped by 6 bases and J by 3 bases, with 9 bases between them. This CDR3 has 13 residues. CDR3 bases: TGTGCCAGCAGCCGAAGCGTCTACAATGAGCAGTTCTTC. This translates into CASSRSVYNEQFF.

This chain connects TRBV7-8 to TRBJ2-2; 8 bases agree with TRBD1. Germline loops: CDR1 SGHVS, CDR2 FQNEAQ. This CDR3 has 17 amino acids. V lost 3 bases, J lost 0 bases, and 6 bases stayed unmatched. The CDR3 DNA reads as TGTGCCAGCAGCTTCCCCAGGACAGGGACGAACACCGGGGAGCTGTTTTTT. Its protein is CASSFPRTGTNTGELFF. Based on the CDR3 plus reference TRBV7-8 and TRBJ2-2, the full variable domain is GAGVSQSPRYKVAKRGQDVALRCDPISGHVSLFWYQQALGQGPEFLTYFQNEAQLDKSGLPSDRFFAERPEGSVSTLKIQRTQQEDSAVYLCASSFPRTGTNTGELFFGEGSRLTVL.

The genes are TRBV6-5 and TRBJ2-1; 8 bases align to TRBD1. CDR3 size: 14 residues. After removal of 6 bases from V and 6 bases from J, the junction contained 7 bases not matched to a gene. Per the germline V gene, CDR1 is MNHEY and CDR2 is SVGAGI. CDR3 protein: CASSIGQGGNEQFF. The DNA of the CDR3 is TGTGCCAGCAGCATCGGACAGGGCGGCAATGAGCAGTTCTTC.

The chain employs TRBV7-2 and TRBJ2-5, with D maybe TRBD1 (5 bases). Trimming removed 1 base from V and 5 bases from J, with 11 bases in between. There are 14 residues in the CDR3. The germline CDR1 and CDR2 sequences are SGHTA and FQGNSA. The CDR3 DNA reads as TGTGCCAGCAGCTTAGGACAGCCACCGGAGACCCAGTACTTC. Amino acid sequence: CASSLGQPPETQYF.